This TCR beta chain was sequenced during a study of T cells in Graves' hyperthyroidism and ophthalmopathy. Exclusions: uncontrolled infection, other autoimmune disease, pregnancy, lactation. This clonotype was observed a few times. One base away lies a much larger clone, so this may be a sequencing read error. The germline gives CDR1 MGHDK, CDR2 SYGVNS. The CDR3 runs to 13 residues. What was amplified from RNA transcripts were TCR beta CDR3 regions. HTBI primers drove first-round RT-PCR of the TCR CDR3. TCRdb independently ran MiXCR on the multiplex PCR reads; one entry per CDR3 protein. The sample records fewer than 350,000 distinct CDR3 sequences, about an eighth being singletons.

The clonotype was recovered from a woman in her 30s with Graves' hyperthyroidism that later progressed to Graves' ophthalmopathy. Sequenced: blood. The chain links TRBV25-1 to TRBJ2-7; 7 nucleotides agree with TRBD2. The CDR3 sequence: CASRSRGSGERYF. For the CDR3, the DNA is TGTGCCAGCAGATCCCGGGGGAGCGGGGAGCGGTACTTC.